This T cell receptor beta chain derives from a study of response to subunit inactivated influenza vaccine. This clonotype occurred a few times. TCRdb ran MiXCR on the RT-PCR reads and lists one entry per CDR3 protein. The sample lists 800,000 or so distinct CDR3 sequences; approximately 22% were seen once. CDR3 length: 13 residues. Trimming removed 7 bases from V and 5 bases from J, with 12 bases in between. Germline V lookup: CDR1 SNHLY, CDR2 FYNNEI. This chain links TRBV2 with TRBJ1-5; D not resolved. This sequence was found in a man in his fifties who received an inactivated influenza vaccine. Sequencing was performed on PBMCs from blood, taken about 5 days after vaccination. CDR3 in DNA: TGTGCCAGCATCTTCTCCCCTCATCAGCCCCAGCATTTT. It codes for CASIFSPHQPQHF.